Detailed here is one T cell receptor (beta chain). This sample is part of a study of long-term antiretroviral therapy in people with HIV. Germline assignment: CDR1 MNHEY and CDR2 SVGAGI. V gave up 3 bases and J gave up 9 bases, with 9 bases separating them. CDR3 length: 12 residues. A v3.0 immunoSEQ assay was performed at survey level. Repertoires were generated with immunoSEQ multiplex PCR, while TCRdb's copy carries only in-frame clones and drops some. The table lists about 28,000 clones, 70% to 85% of them singletons. The chain combines TRBV6-5 with TRBJ1-5; D unresolved. The source of this sequence is a man between 35 and 55 years old with HIV. The specimen was unsorted PBMCs, collected 3 years after starting antiretroviral therapy. The CDR3 here is CASSYGGGPQHF. The CDR3 bases are TGTGCCAGCAGTTATGGTGGCGGGCCCCAGCATTTT.